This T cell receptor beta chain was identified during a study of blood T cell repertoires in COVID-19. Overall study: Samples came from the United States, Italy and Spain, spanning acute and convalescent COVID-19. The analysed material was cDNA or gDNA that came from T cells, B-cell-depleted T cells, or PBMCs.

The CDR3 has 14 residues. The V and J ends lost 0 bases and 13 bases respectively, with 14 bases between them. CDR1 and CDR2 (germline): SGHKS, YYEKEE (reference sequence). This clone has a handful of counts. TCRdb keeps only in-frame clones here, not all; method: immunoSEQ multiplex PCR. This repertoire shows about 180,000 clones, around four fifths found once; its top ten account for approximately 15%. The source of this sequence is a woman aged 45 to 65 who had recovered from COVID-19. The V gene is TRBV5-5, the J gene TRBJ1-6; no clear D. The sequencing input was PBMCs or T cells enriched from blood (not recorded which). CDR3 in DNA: TGTGCCAGCAGCTTGGTAGCCGGAACCGAGCCCCTCCACTTT. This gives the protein CASSLVAGTEPLHF.